These T cell receptor beta chains were read from a single sample in a study of shared clonotypes between healthy human individuals. Sequencing was performed with immunoSEQ multiplex PCR; in TCRdb, only in-frame clones are kept and a portion is missing. The table has hundreds of thousands of clones, 85% to 95% seen once. Sequenced: naive CD8+ T cells sorted from blood. The receptors were gathered from a woman younger than 45 in good health. Each CDR3 is given with its conserved first and last residue. The D gene is left open where the match is weak. Clone size is given for some rows only: seen once, a few or many times, or a class if the clone is expanded.

cdr3_aa: CASSVDRGNTEAFF
cdr3_nt: TGTGCCAGCAGCGTGGACAGGGGGAACACTGAAGCTTTCTTT
v_call: TRBV9
d_call: TRBD1
j_call: TRBJ1-1
clone_size: -

cdr3_aa: CASSPLVTGYEQYF
cdr3_nt: TGTGCCAGCAGCCCCCTCGTAACAGGCTACGAGCAGTACTTC
v_call: TRBV7-8
d_call: -
j_call: TRBJ2-7
clone_size: -

cdr3_aa: CASSEGTGDYGYTF
cdr3_nt: TGTGCCAGCAGTGAAGGGACAGGGGACTATGGCTACACCTTC
v_call: TRBV6-1
d_call: TRBD1
j_call: TRBJ1-2
clone_size: -

cdr3_aa: CASSLTSLTQETQYF
cdr3_nt: TGTGCCAGCAGTTTGACTAGCCTTACACAAGAGACCCAGTACTTC
v_call: TRBV28
d_call: TRBD2
j_call: TRBJ2-5
clone_size: -

cdr3_aa: CASSSRQGSDEQYF
cdr3_nt: TGTGCCAGCAGTTCAAGACAGGGTAGCGACGAGCAGTACTTC
v_call: TRBV7-6
d_call: TRBD1
j_call: TRBJ2-7
clone_size: -

cdr3_aa: CSVHMGQGIDYGYTF
cdr3_nt: TGCAGCGTTCACATGGGACAGGGAATCGACTATGGCTACACCTTC
v_call: TRBV29-1
d_call: TRBD1
j_call: TRBJ1-2
clone_size: -

cdr3_aa: CASSVGTGGAEAFF
cdr3_nt: TGTGCCAGCAGCGTAGGGACAGGGGGAGCTGAAGCTTTCTTT
v_call: TRBV9
d_call: TRBD1
j_call: TRBJ1-1
clone_size: -

cdr3_aa: CASSPGWGDEQFF
cdr3_nt: TGTGCCAGCAGTCCGGGGTGGGGGGATGAGCAGTTCTTC
v_call: TRBV27
d_call: -
j_call: TRBJ2-1
clone_size: once

cdr3_aa: CASTFSGGLGDQYF
cdr3_nt: TGTGCCAGCACCTTCTCAGGGGGTTTAGGCGACCAGTACTTC
v_call: TRBV11-2
d_call: TRBD1
j_call: TRBJ2-5
clone_size: -

cdr3_aa: CASSERGDYEQYF
cdr3_nt: TGTGCCAGTAGTGAACGGGGAGACTACGAGCAGTACTTC
v_call: TRBV19
d_call: -
j_call: TRBJ2-7
clone_size: -

cdr3_aa: CASQGLPHEQYF
cdr3_nt: TGTGCCAGCCAAGGACTGCCCCACGAGCAGTACTTC
v_call: TRBV27
d_call: -
j_call: TRBJ2-7
clone_size: -

cdr3_aa: CASRSEMRREQFF
cdr3_nt: TGCGCCAGCAGGTCTGAAATGAGGAGGGAGCAGTTCTTC
v_call: TRBV5-1
d_call: -
j_call: TRBJ2-1
clone_size: once

cdr3_aa: CASSEGQGGEQYF
cdr3_nt: TGTGCCAGCAGCGAGGGACAGGGAGGCGAGCAGTACTTC
v_call: TRBV7-9
d_call: TRBD1
j_call: TRBJ2-7
clone_size: -

cdr3_aa: CASSLARGWGQEAYEQYF
cdr3_nt: TGTGCCAGCAGCTTAGCCCGGGGTTGGGGACAGGAAGCCTACGAGCAGTACTTC
v_call: TRBV7-9
d_call: TRBD1
j_call: TRBJ2-7
clone_size: once

cdr3_aa: CAINGQPTGTGELFF
cdr3_nt: TGTGCCATCAACGGACAGCCCACCGGCACCGGGGAGCTGTTTTTT
v_call: TRBV10-3
d_call: -
j_call: TRBJ2-2
clone_size: -

cdr3_aa: CASKGQGITEAFF
cdr3_nt: TGTGCCAGCAAGGGACAGGGAATCACTGAAGCTTTCTTT
v_call: TRBV13
d_call: TRBD1
j_call: TRBJ1-1
clone_size: -

cdr3_aa: CASGPRGDEQFF
cdr3_nt: TGTGCTAGTGGCCCCCGGGGCGATGAGCAGTTCTTC
v_call: TRBV12-5
d_call: -
j_call: TRBJ2-1
clone_size: -

cdr3_aa: CASSLVPGGQNTGELFF
cdr3_nt: TGTGCCAGCAGCTTAGTGCCGGGGGGGCAGAACACCGGGGAGCTGTTTTTT
v_call: TRBV7-6
d_call: TRBD2
j_call: TRBJ2-2
clone_size: -

cdr3_aa: CASSLPVSEAGANVLTF
cdr3_nt: TGTGCCAGCAGCTTACCTGTCAGTGAAGCTGGGGCCAACGTCCTGACTTTC
v_call: TRBV7-6
d_call: -
j_call: TRBJ2-6
clone_size: -

cdr3_aa: CASTSEGYEQYF
cdr3_nt: TGTGCCAGCACCTCGGAGGGGTACGAGCAGTACTTC
v_call: TRBV2
d_call: -
j_call: TRBJ2-7
clone_size: -

cdr3_aa: CASKTGGEKLFF
cdr3_nt: TGTGCCAGCAAAACAGGGGGCGAAAAGCTGTTTTTT
v_call: TRBV27
d_call: TRBD1
j_call: TRBJ2-2
clone_size: -

cdr3_aa: CASSRGQPVRPLYEQYF
cdr3_nt: TGTGCCAGCAGCCGCGGACAGCCCGTTAGGCCTCTCTACGAGCAGTACTTC
v_call: TRBV5-5
d_call: -
j_call: TRBJ2-7
clone_size: -

cdr3_aa: CASSDPRLGLVFMNEQFF
cdr3_nt: TGTGCCAGCAGCGACCCGAGACTGGGACTAGTTTTTATGAATGAGCAGTTCTTC
v_call: TRBV5-4
d_call: TRBD2
j_call: TRBJ2-1
clone_size: once

cdr3_aa: CASTLGGADTQYF
cdr3_nt: TGTGCCAGTACCTTAGGGGGGGCAGATACGCAGTATTTT
v_call: TRBV19
d_call: -
j_call: TRBJ2-3
clone_size: once

cdr3_aa: CASSSFRTMNTEAFF
cdr3_nt: TGTGCCAGCAGCTCCTTCCGGACAATGAACACTGAAGCTTTCTTT
v_call: TRBV5-8
d_call: -
j_call: TRBJ1-1
clone_size: -

cdr3_aa: CATGGGTSYEQYF
cdr3_nt: TGTGCCACCGGCGGGGGGACCTCCTACGAGCAGTACTTC
v_call: TRBV10-3
d_call: TRBD2
j_call: TRBJ2-7
clone_size: -

cdr3_aa: CASSQVLVHEQYF
cdr3_nt: TGCGCCAGCAGCCAAGTACTAGTTCACGAGCAGTACTTC
v_call: TRBV4-1
d_call: -
j_call: TRBJ2-7
clone_size: -

cdr3_aa: CASSSGTSGTGELFF
cdr3_nt: TGTGCCAGCAGTTCAGGGACTAGCGGGACCGGGGAGCTGTTTTTT
v_call: TRBV28
d_call: TRBD2
j_call: TRBJ2-2
clone_size: -

cdr3_aa: CASSLDRGSEAFF
cdr3_nt: TGTGCCAGCAGCTTAGATAGGGGGTCTGAAGCTTTCTTT
v_call: TRBV7-9
d_call: -
j_call: TRBJ1-1
clone_size: -

cdr3_aa: CASAETSGTYEQYF
cdr3_nt: TGCGCCAGCGCCGAGACTAGCGGAACCTACGAGCAGTACTTC
v_call: TRBV5-1
d_call: TRBD2
j_call: TRBJ2-7
clone_size: -

cdr3_aa: CATLDPWRGTNTEAFF
cdr3_nt: TGTGCCACCCTAGACCCTTGGCGGGGGACGAACACTGAAGCTTTCTTT
v_call: TRBV2
d_call: -
j_call: TRBJ1-1
clone_size: -

cdr3_aa: CASRASGTLLAEQYF
cdr3_nt: TGTGCCAGCAGGGCGTCGGGGACGCTTTTGGCCGAGCAGTACTTC
v_call: TRBV5-6
d_call: -
j_call: TRBJ2-7
clone_size: -

cdr3_aa: CASSSPVGVTEAFF
cdr3_nt: TGTGCCAGCAGCTCCCCGGTAGGGGTGACTGAAGCTTTCTTT
v_call: TRBV9
d_call: -
j_call: TRBJ1-1
clone_size: -

cdr3_aa: CASSHVGGGGEAFF
cdr3_nt: TGCGCCAGCAGCCATGTTGGGGGGGGAGGTGAAGCTTTCTTT
v_call: TRBV4-1
d_call: -
j_call: TRBJ1-1
clone_size: -

cdr3_aa: CASSRAQTGYDTEAFF
cdr3_nt: TGCGCCAGCAGCCGAGCCCAGACAGGGTACGACACTGAAGCTTTCTTT
v_call: TRBV5-1
d_call: TRBD1
j_call: TRBJ1-1
clone_size: -

cdr3_aa: CASSLRDRAYEQYF
cdr3_nt: TGTGCCAGCAGTCTCCGGGACAGAGCCTACGAGCAGTACTTC
v_call: TRBV28
d_call: TRBD1
j_call: TRBJ2-7
clone_size: -

cdr3_aa: CASSVAGNEQFF
cdr3_nt: TGTGCCAGCAGCGTAGCCGGGAATGAGCAGTTCTTC
v_call: TRBV9
d_call: -
j_call: TRBJ2-1
clone_size: -

cdr3_aa: CSAETGAGNTIYF
cdr3_nt: TGCAGCGCGGAGACAGGGGCGGGAAACACCATATATTTT
v_call: TRBV29-1
d_call: TRBD1
j_call: TRBJ1-3
clone_size: once

cdr3_aa: CASSLQGGIEKLFF
cdr3_nt: TGTGCCAGCAGTTTACAGGGAGGGATAGAAAAACTGTTTTTT
v_call: TRBV27
d_call: -
j_call: TRBJ1-4
clone_size: -

cdr3_aa: CASSTGTTGELFF
cdr3_nt: TGTGCCAGCTCGACAGGGACCACCGGGGAGCTGTTTTTT
v_call: TRBV21-1
d_call: -
j_call: TRBJ2-2
clone_size: -

cdr3_aa: CASSSYSGRAGTDTQYF
cdr3_nt: TGTGCCAGCAGTTCCTATAGCGGGAGGGCCGGCACAGATACGCAGTATTTT
v_call: TRBV27
d_call: TRBD2
j_call: TRBJ2-3
clone_size: -

cdr3_aa: CASSFLTGDIAFF
cdr3_nt: TGTGCCAGCAGTTTCTTAACAGGGGATATAGCTTTCTTT
v_call: TRBV27
d_call: TRBD1
j_call: TRBJ1-1
clone_size: -

cdr3_aa: CASRTGFPVGGSSSYEQYF
cdr3_nt: TGTGCCAGTAGGACAGGGTTCCCCGTTGGTGGTAGTTCCTCCTACGAGCAGTACTTC
v_call: TRBV28
d_call: TRBD1
j_call: TRBJ2-7
clone_size: -

cdr3_aa: CASSQPQGYTGELFF
cdr3_nt: TGCGCCAGCAGCCAACCCCAGGGTTACACCGGGGAGCTGTTTTTT
v_call: TRBV4-1
d_call: -
j_call: TRBJ2-2
clone_size: -

cdr3_aa: CASSSGTASNQPQHF
cdr3_nt: TGTGCCAGCAGTTCTGGGACAGCAAGCAATCAGCCCCAGCATTTT
v_call: TRBV2
d_call: TRBD1
j_call: TRBJ1-5
clone_size: -